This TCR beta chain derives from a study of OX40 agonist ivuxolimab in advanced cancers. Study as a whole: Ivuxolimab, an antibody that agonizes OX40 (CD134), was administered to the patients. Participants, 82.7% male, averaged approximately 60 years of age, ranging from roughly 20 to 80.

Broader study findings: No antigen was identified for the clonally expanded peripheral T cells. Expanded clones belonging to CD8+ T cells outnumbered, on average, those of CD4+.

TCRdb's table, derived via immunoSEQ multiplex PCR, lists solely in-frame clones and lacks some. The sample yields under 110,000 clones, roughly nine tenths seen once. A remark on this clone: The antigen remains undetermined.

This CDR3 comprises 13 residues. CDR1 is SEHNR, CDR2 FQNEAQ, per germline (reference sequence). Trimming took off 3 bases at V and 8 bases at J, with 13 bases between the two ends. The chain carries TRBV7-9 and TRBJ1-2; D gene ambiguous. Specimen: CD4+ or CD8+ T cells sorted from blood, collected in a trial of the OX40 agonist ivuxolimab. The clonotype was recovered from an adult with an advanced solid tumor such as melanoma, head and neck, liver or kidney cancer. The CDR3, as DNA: TGTGCCAGCAGCTTTTCAGAGGTCGGGGGCTACACCTTC. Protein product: CASSFSEVGGYTF.